Following are 27 T cell receptor beta chains from one sample sequenced in a study of blood T cells in healthy people across ages. Next came a second PCR, run for roughly 6 to 11 cycles, which used a sample-barcoded 5' primer along with a J-beta primer mix. TCRdb used MiXCR to reprocess the 5' RACE reads, holding one entry per CDR3 protein. The sample has approximately 730,000 distinct CDR3 sequences, 40% to 65% seen once. The sequencing sample was made of blood. Receptors originate from a man older than 75 in good health.

The chain uses TRBV20-1 and TRBJ2-7; D might be TRBD1 (6 bases). The germline CDR1 and CDR2 sequences are DFQATT and SNEGSKA (reference sequence). This CDR3 is built from 14 residues. V lost 6 bases to trimming and J lost 0 bases, with 15 bases between them. Here the CDR3 DNA reads TGCAGTGCCCCGCGACAGGAGAGCTCCTACGAGCAGTACTTC. Translating it yields CSAPRQESSYEQYF.

This rearrangement joins TRBV29-1 to TRBJ2-5, with D hard to call. Germline assignment: CDR1 SQVTM and CDR2 ANQGSEA. The CDR3 has 11 amino acids. With 5 bases removed from V and 3 bases from J, the gap between germline ends came to 7 bases. The CDR3: CSVRQKETQYF. The CDR3 nucleotides are TGCAGCGTTAGGCAAAAAGAGACCCAGTACTTC.

The chain joins TRBV3-1 to TRBJ1-1; no clear D. V lost 4 bases, J lost 1 base, and 10 bases lay in between. CDR3 size: 14 residues. CDR1 and CDR2 from the germline V gene are LGHDT and YNNKEL (reference sequence). The CDR3 loop is CASSRQTRNTEAFF. Written as DNA, the CDR3 is TGTGCCAGCAGCCGCCAGACAAGGAACACTGAAGCTTTCTTT.

The rearrangement links TRBV7-2 to TRBJ2-1, with D tentatively TRBD1 (6 bases). CDR1 is SGHTA and CDR2 is FQGNSA in the germline V gene. Trimming removed 5 bases from V and 12 bases from J, with 17 bases in between. CDR3 length: 13 residues. In DNA form, the CDR3 reads TGTGCCAGCAGCGCCGAGGGGGTGGGATGGCAGTTCTTC. Protein sequence: CASSAEGVGWQFF. Supplemented by reference TRBV7-2 and TRBJ2-1, the full variable domain reads GAGVSQSPSNKVTEKGKDVELRCDPISGHTALYWYRQSLGQGLEFLIYFQGNSAPDKSGLPSDRFSAERTGGSVSTLTIQRTQQEDSAVYLCASSAEGVGWQFFGPGTRLTVL.

In its sample, this clonotype was seen a few times. This rearrangement joins TRBV7-2 to TRBJ2-1, with TRBD2 identical over 10 bases. Trimming cost V 7 bases and J 7 bases; bases outside gene matches: 7. This CDR3 is 14 amino acids long. Germline CDR1 SGHTA, CDR2 FQGNSA. CDR3: CASIPGLARNEQFF. The CDR3 nucleotides read TGTGCCAGCATCCCGGGACTAGCGAGGAATGAGCAGTTCTTC.

The chain is built from TRBV12-5 and TRBJ2-4; no reliable D call. The end of the DNA is better explained by TRBJ2-7, so the J call may be wrong. CDR1 and CDR2 from the germline V gene are LGHNT and FRNRAP. The CDR3 consists of 13 residues. DNA for the CDR3: TGTGCTAGTGGTTTGGGGGCACTCTACGAGCAGTACTTC. Its translation is CASGLGALYEQYF.

V and J are TRBV9 and TRBJ2-1; TRBD2 might be the D (6 bases). V dropped 0 bases and J dropped 2 bases, with 9 bases sitting between them. The CDR3 has 15 amino acids. Germline assignment: CDR1 SGDLS and CDR2 YYNGEE. In DNA, the CDR3 is TGTGCCAGCAGCGTAGACGGGAGTACCTACAATGAGCAGTTCTTC. As protein: CASSVDGSTYNEQFF.

This rearrangement joins TRBV7-2 to TRBJ2-3; 8 nucleotides align to TRBD1. Germline V CDR1 and CDR2: SGHTA, FQGNSA. V was clipped by 5 bases and J by 7 bases; unmatched bases: 14. The CDR3 has 16 amino acids. For the CDR3, the DNA is TGTGCCAGCAGCCCGGAGGGGACAGGCGATATAAATACGCAGTATTTT. Protein: CASSPEGTGDINTQYF.

The chain is built from TRBV4-2 and TRBJ2-7; D is uncertain. CDR1 and CDR2 (germline): LGHNA, YNFKEQ. The CDR3 is made up of 14 amino acids. Trimming stripped 0 bases from V and 3 bases from J, with 9 bases between. Here the CDR3 reads CASSQEGRLYEQYF. As DNA, the CDR3 is TGTGCCAGCAGCCAAGAGGGTCGGCTCTACGAGCAGTACTTC.

The chain is built from TRBV10-2 and TRBJ1-4; D ambiguous. Germline V gene sequence: CDR1 WSHSY, CDR2 SAAADI. V was shortened by 4 bases and J by 7 bases, with 10 bases between the two germline ends. There are 13 residues in the CDR3. In DNA, the CDR3 is TGCGCCAGCAGTGCGGGGATCGGTGAAAAACTGTTTTTT. Protein: CASSAGIGEKLFF.

The count of this clonotype is one. The rearrangement uses TRBV2 and TRBJ1-2; D is uncertain. Trimming left V 6 bases short and J 7 bases short, with 12 bases between. The CDR3 length is 12 residues. Germline CDR1 SNHLY, CDR2 FYNNEI. CDR3 nucleotides: TGTGCCAGCAGGGAAAGTCCCTTTGGCTACACCTTC. It is translated as CASRESPFGYTF.

This chain joins TRBV5-6 and TRBJ2-5, with D perhaps matching TRBD1 or TRBD2 (5 bases each). This CDR3 is built from 16 residues. The germline V gene encodes CDR1 SGHDT and CDR2 YYEEEE. Trimming cost V 4 bases and J 1 base, with 17 bases left between them. The CDR3 coding sequence is TGTGCCAGCAGCCCATCCCCCCGGGACGTCCAAGAGACCCAGTACTTC. This translates into CASSPSPRDVQETQYF.

The gene calls are TRBV7-2 and TRBJ1-2; D possibly corresponds to TRBD1 (6 bases). The CDR3 runs 16 residues. Deletions cut 5 bases from V and 0 bases from J, with 16 bases between. Per the germline V gene, CDR1 is SGHTA and CDR2 is FQGNSA. The CDR3 region has the DNA TGTGCCAGCAGCAGGGACACCGCGGGAACTAACTATGGCTACACCTTC. Translated: CASSRDTAGTNYGYTF.

This chain connects TRBV9 to TRBJ2-5, with TRBD2 identical over 11 bases. With V trimmed by 0 bases and J by 0 bases, 7 bases remained unmatched. Germline values: CDR1 SGDLS, CDR2 YYNGEE. There are 18 residues in the CDR3. This CDR3 reads CASSVGGTSGWYQETQYF. The CDR3 DNA reads as TGTGCCAGCAGCGTAGGGGGGACTAGCGGCTGGTACCAAGAGACCCAGTACTTC.

The CDR3 reads CASSSPGRVGESEQFF. The CDR3 coding sequence is TGTGCCAGCAGCTCCCCTGGGAGGGTCGGAGAAAGTGAGCAGTTCTTC. V and J are TRBV5-4 and TRBJ2-1, with 7 positions matching TRBD2. The CDR3 contains 16 residues. Trimming removed 3 bases from V and 9 bases from J; junction bases left unmatched: 15. Germline-derived CDR1 and CDR2 are SGHNT and YYREEE (reference sequence).

The chain recombines TRBV4-1 with TRBJ2-4; D may be TRBD1 or TRBD2 (6 bases each). Matching the DNA end better, TRBJ2-5 makes the J call doubtful. CDR1 is MGHRA and CDR2 is YSYEKL in the germline V gene. The CDR3 spans 18 residues. This CDR3 is CASSQGEGGPAKQETQYF. The CDR3 DNA reads as TGCGCCAGCAGCCAAGGGGAAGGGGGGCCAGCTAAACAAGAGACCCAGTACTTC.

The V and J genes are TRBV24-1 and TRBJ2-5; 7 bases align to TRBD2. Losses at the gene ends were 3 bases for V and 3 bases for J; bases not matched to a gene: 6. From germline, CDR1 is KGHDR and CDR2 SFDVKD. The CDR3 length is 15 residues. Here the CDR3 reads CATSDGRTSKETQYF. The DNA of the CDR3 is TGTGCCACCAGTGATGGGAGGACTAGTAAAGAGACCCAGTACTTC.

A single count supports this clonotype. This rearrangement joins TRBV5-1 to TRBJ2-3, with D unclear. The CDR3 spans 13 residues. Germline CDR1 is SGHRS and CDR2 is YFSETQ. Trimming stripped 4 bases from V and 2 bases from J, with 8 bases between. CDR3 DNA: TGCGCCAGCAGCAACCCCATCACAGATACGCAGTATTTT. Translated: CASSNPITDTQYF.

This chain's CDR3 is CAWSPPAGGYSNQPQHF. In nucleotides, the CDR3 is TGTGCCTGGAGCCCGCCGGCCGGGGGGTATAGCAATCAGCCCCAGCATTTT. The chain recombines TRBV30 with TRBJ1-5; tentatively, D is TRBD1 (5 bases). Germline CDR1 and CDR2: GTSNPN and SVGIG (reference sequence). V lost 3 bases to trimming and J lost 0 bases, with 18 bases between them. The CDR3 runs 17 residues.

This rearrangement joins TRBV6-5 to TRBJ1-5; 9 bases fit TRBD1. The V gene end was trimmed by 0 bases and the J gene end by 6 bases; junction bases not matched to a gene: 3. Germline V gene sequence: CDR1 MNHEY, CDR2 SVGAGI. This CDR3 is built from 15 residues. This chain's CDR3 is CASSYSGQGSQPQHF. CDR3 DNA sequence: TGTGCCAGCAGTTACTCGGGACAGGGATCTCAGCCCCAGCATTTT.

This clonotype was found once. The genes are TRBV29-1 and TRBJ2-2; possibly TRBD2 for D (5 bases). From germline, CDR1 is SQVTM and CDR2 ANQGSEA. Deletions cut 7 bases from V and 2 bases from J, with 14 bases between. The CDR3 is made up of 14 amino acids. CDR3: CSAIGLLNTGELFF. DNA of the CDR3: TGCAGCGCCATAGGACTCCTAAACACCGGGGAGCTGTTTTTT.

This clonotype was seen just once. The chain joins TRBV29-1 to TRBJ1-3; maybe TRBD1 (5 bases). The V end lost 7 bases, the J end lost 2 bases, and 21 bases lay between the germline ends. The CDR3 is 16 amino acids. CDR1 is SQVTM, CDR2 ANQGSEA, per germline. The CDR3 coding sequence is TGCAGCGCTTCTCCAGGGCGCGGGGTAGCTGGAAACACCATATATTTT. This encodes CSASPGRGVAGNTIYF.

This chain's CDR3 is CASSFGDRSRGTDTQYF. CDR3 bases: TGTGCCAGCAGCTTCGGAGACAGGTCCCGGGGCACAGATACGCAGTATTTT. This chain joins TRBV7-9 and TRBJ2-3; maybe TRBD1 (6 bases). Trimming left V 3 bases short and J 1 base short, with 17 bases between. From germline, CDR1 is SEHNR and CDR2 FQNEAQ (reference sequence). The CDR3 is made up of 17 amino acids.

V and J are TRBV2 and TRBJ2-2; TRBD1 matches 7 bases. The germline V gene has CDR1 SNHLY and CDR2 FYNNEI. The trim removed 6 bases at V and 0 bases at J, leaving 4 bases unmatched. The CDR3 is 15 amino acids. The CDR3 loop reads CASRAGTANTGELFF. CDR3 nucleotides: TGTGCCAGCAGGGCTGGGACAGCGAACACCGGGGAGCTGTTTTTT.

This sequence joins TRBV19 and TRBJ2-5; 10 bases agree with TRBD1. The CDR3 extends over 15 amino acids. Germline-derived CDR1 and CDR2 are LNHDA and SQIVND (reference sequence). The V and J ends lost 6 bases and 5 bases, in that order; junction bases with no gene match: 9. The CDR3, as DNA: TGTGCCAGTAGCCCGATCGGACAGGGGGACGAGACCCAGTACTTC. Translating it yields CASSPIGQGDETQYF. Complete variable domain (other parts from reference TRBV19 and TRBJ2-5): DGGITQSPKYLFRKEGQNVTLSCEQNLNHDAMYWYRQDPGQGLRLIYYSQIVNDFQKGDIAEGYSVSREKKESFPLTVTSAQKNPTAFYLCASSPIGQGDETQYFGPGTRLLVL.

The chain uses TRBV6-5 and TRBJ2-1, with D possibly matching TRBD1 (6 bases). Germline values: CDR1 MNHEY, CDR2 SVGAGI. There are 16 residues in the CDR3. V was trimmed by 6 bases and J by 2 bases, leaving 17 bases between them. CDR3: CASRDKQGAPYNEQFF. The CDR3 DNA follows: TGTGCCAGCAGAGACAAACAGGGTGCGCCCTACAATGAGCAGTTCTTC.

The gene calls are TRBV12-3 or TRBV12-4 and TRBJ2-7; 7 nucleotides line up with TRBD1. The V and J ends lost 3 bases and 5 bases, in that order; junction bases with no gene match: 13. The CDR3 runs 16 residues. CDR3 bases: TGTGCCAGCAGTTTCTGGACAGGTGTCTTTCCCAACGAGCAGTACTTC. As protein: CASSFWTGVFPNEQYF.